This TCR beta chain was documented in a study of blood T cell repertoires in COVID-19. Study-level background: Collection of acute and convalescent COVID-19 samples took place in the United States, Italy and Spain. In each case, the material was cDNA or gDNA derived from T cells, B-cell-depleted T cells, or PBMCs.

Germline lookup yields CDR1 LNHDA and CDR2 SQIVND (reference sequence). Trimming removed 7 bases from V and 2 bases from J, with 11 bases in between. This CDR3 contains 13 residues. TCRdb keeps only in-frame clones here, not all; method: immunoSEQ multiplex PCR. Of under 500,000 clones in the sample, about 89% were seen once. The chain is built from TRBV19 and TRBJ1-1; tentatively, D is TRBD1 (5 bases). The clonotype originates from a woman under 40 with acute or convalescent COVID-19. Sequenced input: peripheral blood. In DNA, the CDR3 is TGTGCCAGTACTAAAGGGACTAACACTGAAGCTTTCTTT. It yields the protein CASTKGTNTEAFF.